This T cell receptor beta chain was found in a study of identical twins. V shed 5 bases and J shed 11 bases, with 22 bases lying between them. Germline V gives CDR1 SGHRS, CDR2 YFSETQ. The CDR3 contains 14 residues. TCRdb reprocessed the 5' RACE reads with MiXCR, giving one entry per CDR3 protein. The data contain more than 400,000 distinct CDR3 sequences, roughly 15% of them singletons. This clonotype came up many times. These data were also filed under a second study, of yellow fever vaccine responses in identical twins.

This TCR was recovered from a young woman in good health. The sequenced material came from CD4+ T cells sorted from blood. The chain carries TRBV5-1 and TRBJ1-1; the D gene is possibly TRBD1 (5 bases). This chain's CDR3 is CASSTAGRNFVAFF. The CDR3 nucleotides read TGCGCCAGCAGTACGGCGGGGCGGAACTTTGTTGCTTTCTTT.